This record concerns one TCR beta chain sequence. What it binds is unknown. CDR1 is KGHSH and CDR2 is LQKENI in the germline V gene. Trimming stripped 0 bases from V and 2 bases from J, with 7 bases between. The CDR3 extends over 14 amino acids. This sample was included in a study of long-term antiretroviral therapy in people with HIV. In the study overall: The study's earliest collections predate the 2015 immediate-ART recommendation by about a decade.

Participants living with HIV all received treatment in the United States. Run at survey level, the immunoSEQ assay was version v3.0. This table comes from immunoSEQ multiplex PCR, and its TCRdb copy is limited to in-frame clones, with some not included. The data contain about 33,000 clones, 70% to 80% of them singletons. Study outcomes and limitations: Absence of data on ART adherence, viral resistance or therapy changes was noted. CDR3 length ranges were narrower in HIV repertoires than in controls.

The V call is TRBV18, the J call TRBJ2-5; unclear D gene. The TCR was taken from a woman aged 45-59 years with HIV. Sequenced material: unsorted PBMCs, taken 2 years after starting antiretroviral therapy. The CDR3 here is CASSPPSQQETQYF. CDR3 in DNA: TGTGCCAGCTCACCACCGAGCCAACAAGAGACCCAGTACTTC.